A selection of T cell receptor beta chains follows, all from one sample in a study of T cell responses to AZD1222 COVID-19 vaccine. This table comes from immunoSEQ multiplex PCR, and its TCRdb copy is limited to in-frame clones, with some not included. This table has roughly 65,000 clones, about 88% appearing once. The sample here was peripheral blood, taken on day 0 of AZD1222 vaccination. The receptors shown here come from an adult in good health. Both conserved end residues are part of each CDR3. Fields, in order: V gene, clone size, D gene, J gene, CDR3 protein, CDR3 DNA. A D gene is named only where the DNA matches it firmly. Clone size is shown for a subset of rows, as once, few, many or a class of expanded clone.

>TRBV6-2/TRBV6-3|-|TRBD2|TRBJ2-7
CASSSTSGEGLYEQYF
TGTGCCAGCAGTTCGACTAGCGGAGAGGGCCTCTACGAGCAGTACTTC
>TRBV25-1|-|TRBD1|TRBJ1-5
CASSETGGNQPQHF
TGTGCCAGCAGTGAGACAGGGGGCAATCAGCCCCAGCATTTT
>TRBV2|once|-|TRBJ2-3
CASSGQLSTDTQYF
TGTGCCAGCAGTGGACAGCTAAGCACAGATACGCAGTATTTT
>TRBV21-1|-|-|TRBJ2-7
CASSKDPICNSYEQYF
TGTGCCAGCAGCAAAGATCCAATCTGCAACTCCTACGAGCAGTACTTC
>TRBV4-2|-|-|TRBJ2-3
CASSPTLVTGNTQYF
TGTGCCAGCAGCCCTACGCTAGTGACAGGTAATACGCAGTATTTT
>TRBV14|-|TRBD1|TRBJ2-7
CASRRDRGYEQYF
TGTGCCAGCCGGAGGGACAGGGGGTACGAGCAGTACTTC
>TRBV11-2|few|TRBD2|TRBJ2-1
CASSLGFLAGGHSEQFF
TGTGCCAGCAGCTTAGGATTCCTGGCGGGAGGGCATAGTGAGCAGTTCTTC
>TRBV4-1|-|-|TRBJ1-2
CASSPKISMIYGYTF
TGCGCCAGCAGCCCCAAGATATCCATGATCTATGGCTACACCTTC
>TRBV18|-|TRBD1|TRBJ2-7
CASSPAGTGTEQYF
TGTGCCAGCTCACCAGCCGGGACAGGGACTGAGCAGTACTTC
>TRBV7-9|few|-|TRBJ1-2
CASSLRDIASSNYGYTF
TGTGCCAGCAGCTTAAGGGACATAGCCTCTTCTAACTATGGCTACACCTTC
>TRBV4-1|once|TRBD2|TRBJ2-7
CASSQEGLGNYEQYF
TGCGCCAGCAGCCAAGAGGGACTAGGGAACTACGAGCAGTACTTC
>TRBV18|-|TRBD1|TRBJ1-6
CASSRPGQGFPPLHF
TGTGCCAGCTCAAGACCGGGACAGGGGTTCCCACCCCTCCACTTT
>TRBV10-2|-|TRBD2|TRBJ2-1
CASWGLGLAGLSSYNEQFF
TGCGCCAGCTGGGGTTTGGGACTAGCGGGCCTGAGCTCCTACAATGAGCAGTTCTTC
>TRBV27|-|-|TRBJ1-1
CASSFWLGGHRNEAFF
TGTGCCAGCAGTTTTTGGCTCGGAGGGCACCGAAATGAAGCTTTCTTT
>TRBV3-1/TRBV3-2|-|-|TRBJ2-7
CASSPGGGGNSYEQYF
TGTGCCAGCAGCCCTGGAGGTGGGGGGAACTCCTACGAGCAGTACTTC
>TRBV28|once|-|TRBJ1-1
CASSLGSKNTEAFF
TGTGCCAGCAGTTTGGGATCCAAGAACACTGAAGCTTTCTTT
>TRBV5-1|few|-|TRBJ1-5
CASSFQPIKFYSNQPQHF
TGCGCCAGCAGCTTTCAGCCAATCAAGTTTTATAGCAATCAGCCCCAGCATTTT
>TRBV6-5|-|-|TRBJ2-3
CASSPGQYTDTQYF
TGTGCCAGCAGCCCCGGACAGTATACAGATACGCAGTATTTT
>TRBV6-5|-|-|TRBJ1-6
CASRTRTGDNSPLHF
TGTGCCAGCAGGACCAGGACGGGAGATAATTCACCCCTCCACTTT
>TRBV9|-|TRBD1|TRBJ2-7
CASSSRPGDRDHEQYF
TGTGCCAGCAGCTCTCGCCCGGGGGACAGGGACCACGAGCAGTACTTC
>TRBV7-3|-|-|TRBJ2-5
CASSRSGRGTGGNGETQYF
TGTGCCAGCAGCCGAAGTGGTCGCGGAACCGGGGGAAACGGGGAGACCCAGTACTTC
>TRBV28|-|-|TRBJ2-1
CASLFFGEQFF
TGTGCCAGCCTTTTTTTCGGTGAGCAGTTCTTC
>TRBV6-1|-|-|TRBJ1-6
CASSEATGNNSPLHF
TGTGCCAGCAGTGAAGCTACAGGGAATAATTCACCCCTCCACTTT
>TRBV25-1|once|TRBD2|TRBJ2-1
CASSDLAGRHPTYNEQFF
TGTGCCAGCAGTGACCTAGCGGGAAGACATCCCACCTACAATGAGCAGTTCTTC
>TRBV4-2|-|-|TRBJ1-4
CASSQPPSNEKLFF
TGTGCCAGCAGCCAACCTCCTTCTAATGAAAAACTGTTTTTT
>TRBV3-1/TRBV3-2|-|-|TRBJ2-7
CASSPTSPGGYEQYF
TGTGCCAGCAGCCCCACTTCCCCCGGCGGCTACGAGCAGTACTTC
>TRBV6-5|-|-|TRBJ2-1
CASSLASAGENEQFF
TGTGCCAGCAGCCTAGCGAGTGCAGGGGAGAATGAGCAGTTCTTC
>TRBV10-3|-|TRBD1|TRBJ1-6
CATVGQANSPLHF
TGTGCCACCGTGGGACAGGCAAATTCACCCCTCCACTTT
>TRBV29-1|once|-|TRBJ2-2
CSVNWNTGELFF
TGCAGCGTTAACTGGAACACCGGGGAGCTGTTTTTT
>TRBV5-1|-|TRBD2|TRBJ2-2
CASSPIAGGNTGELFF
TGCGCCAGCAGCCCAATAGCGGGGGGGAACACCGGGGAGCTGTTTTTT
>TRBV9|-|-|TRBJ2-7
CASSVAPTETYEQYF
TGTGCCAGCAGCGTAGCCCCGACAGAGACCTACGAGCAGTACTTC